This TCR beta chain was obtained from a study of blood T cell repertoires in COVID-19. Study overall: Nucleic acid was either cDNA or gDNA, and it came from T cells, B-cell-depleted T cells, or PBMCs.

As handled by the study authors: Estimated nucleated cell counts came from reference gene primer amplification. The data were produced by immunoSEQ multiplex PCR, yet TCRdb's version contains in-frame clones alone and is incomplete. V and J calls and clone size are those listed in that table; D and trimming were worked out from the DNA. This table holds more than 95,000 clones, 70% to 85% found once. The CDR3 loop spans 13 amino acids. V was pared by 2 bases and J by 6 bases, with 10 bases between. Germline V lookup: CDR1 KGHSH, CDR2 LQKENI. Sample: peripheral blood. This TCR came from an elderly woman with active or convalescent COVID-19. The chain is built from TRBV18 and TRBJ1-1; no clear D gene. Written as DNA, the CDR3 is TGTGCCAGCTCACCAGGGCAGGAGGCTGAAGCTTTCTTT. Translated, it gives CASSPGQEAEAFF.